The entry below gives a single T cell receptor (beta chain) sequence along with its context. The antigen remains unidentified. Trimming shortened V by 4 bases and J by 5 bases, and 14 bases separated the two germline ends. In germline, CDR1 is LGHDT, CDR2 YNNKEL (reference sequence). The CDR3 consists of 14 residues. These data come from a study of blood T cells in healthy people across ages. Study observations and caveats: In these data, TCR beta diversity tracked strongly with naive T cell percentage. Per-million-T-cell TCR beta diversity fell roughly linearly with age.

Primed by a sample-barcoded 5' primer and a J-beta primer mix, a second PCR proceeded for 7 to 11 cycles. TCRdb recomputed calls from the 5' RACE reads with MiXCR, one row per CDR3 protein. This table has some 1.5 million distinct CDR3 sequences, about 30% appearing once. J is TRBJ2-5 and V is TRBV3-1, with no clear D. The sequence came from a woman younger than 45 in good health. Sequencing was carried out using blood. DNA for the CDR3: TGTGCCAGCAGCCTCCCGCGTCGAAGGGAGACCCAGTACTTC. This codes for CASSLPRRRETQYF.